Below are 18 T cell receptor beta chains sequenced from a single sample in a study of cytomegalovirus exposure and HLA in healthy donors (dated by TCRdb to the late 2010s). Libraries came from the immunoSEQ multiplex PCR assay. For the multiplex PCR, a mixture combining 60 forward primers for TCR Vbeta segments and 13 reverse primers for TCR Jbeta segments was used. Not all clones reach the TCRdb copy of this immuneACCESS table, which keeps in-frame sequences only. Checked studies attribute under half of the gap to unresolved V genes and leave the rest unexplained. The sample table holds roughly 150,000 clones, of which approximately 79% were seen once. Jointly, the top ten make up around 7% of the sample. What was sequenced was PBMCs. The receptors were gathered from a woman in her forties or fifties in good health and CMV-seropositive.

This chain connects TRBV6-6 to TRBJ2-6; D may be TRBD2 (6 bases). CDR3 size: 15 residues. The V gene's germline CDR1 is MNHNY and CDR2 SVGAGI (reference sequence). Deletions cut 6 bases from V and 2 bases from J, with 11 bases between. The CDR3 DNA reads TGTGCCAGCAGACCTCGGGGGACTGGGGCCAACGTCCTGACTTTC. Encoded protein: CASRPRGTGANVLTF.

The chain carries TRBV5-8 and TRBJ1-2; 7 bases match TRBD1. V lost 9 bases, J lost 8 bases, and 4 bases stayed unmatched. The CDR3 is 10 amino acids. Germline V gene sequence: CDR1 SGHTS, CDR2 YDEGEE. The chain's CDR3 is CATGQAGYTF. Here the CDR3 DNA reads TGTGCCACCGGACAGGCGGGCTACACCTTC.

The genes are TRBV19 and TRBJ1-5, with 9 bases matching TRBD1. Germline trimming cut 4 bases from V and 6 bases from J; bases unmatched to any gene: 13. The germline CDR1 and CDR2 sequences are LNHDA and SQIVND (reference sequence). The CDR3 length is 17 residues. The DNA of the CDR3 is TGTGCCAGTAGTAGTGGGGACAGGGATCTTTGGAGTCAGCCCCAGCATTTT. This translates into CASSSGDRDLWSQPQHF.

This chain links TRBV13 with TRBJ2-1, with D perhaps matching TRBD1 (6 bases). This CDR3 is 13 amino acids long. Germline V lookup: CDR1 PRHDT, CDR2 FYEKMQ (reference sequence). V dropped 10 bases and J dropped 6 bases, with 16 bases sitting between them. The CDR3 here is CAIPGHGLNEQFF. The CDR3 nucleotides read TGTGCCATACCGGGACACGGACTCAATGAGCAGTTCTTC.

The V gene is TRBV9, the J gene TRBJ2-2, with D perhaps matching TRBD2 (5 bases). V was shortened by 3 bases and J by 7 bases, with 13 bases between the two germline ends. This CDR3 comprises 14 residues. CDR1 and CDR2 (germline): SGDLS, YYNGEE. The CDR3 coding sequence is TGTGCCAGCAGCGAGACGGGATCCCTCGGGGAGCTGTTTTTT. It codes for CASSETGSLGELFF. Variable domain in full (rest from reference TRBV9 and TRBJ2-2): DSGVTQTPKHLITATGQRVTLRCSPRSGDLSVYWYQQSLDQGLQFLIQYYNGEERAKGNILERFSAQQFPDLHSELNLSSLELGDSALYFCASSETGSLGELFFGEGSRLTVL.

The chain uses TRBV6-5 and TRBJ2-2, with no clear D. From germline, CDR1 is MNHEY and CDR2 SVGAGI. V lost 3 bases to trimming and J lost 4 bases, with 6 bases between them. This CDR3 is built from 13 residues. CDR3 region: CASSYGVTGELFF. The CDR3 DNA is TGTGCCAGCAGTTATGGAGTCACCGGGGAGCTGTTTTTT.

This chain connects TRBV30 to TRBJ1-1; D might be TRBD1 (5 bases). The CDR3 is 13 amino acids. Trimming left V 2 bases short and J 9 bases short, with 16 bases between. CDR1 GTSNPN and CDR2 SVGIG come from the germline V gene (reference sequence). CDR3 loop: CAWSQTGGSQAFF. The DNA of the CDR3 is TGTGCCTGGAGTCAGACGGGGGGTTCCCAAGCTTTCTTT.

The chain joins TRBV6-1 to TRBJ2-3; D unresolved. The CDR3 runs 15 residues. Deletions cut 1 base from V and 0 bases from J, with 8 bases between. CDR1 is MNHNS, CDR2 SASEGT, per germline. The CDR3 loop is CASSEVRSSTDTQYF. CDR3 DNA: TGTGCCAGCAGTGAAGTTCGGTCTAGCACAGATACGCAGTATTTT.

This clone was detected only once. The chain joins TRBV9 to TRBJ2-7; 11 bases align to TRBD2. Germline CDR1 reads SGDLS; CDR2 reads YYNGEE. The J segment lost 7 bases and the V segment lost 4 bases, leaving 4 bases of the junction unmatched. CDR3 size: 13 residues. DNA of the CDR3: TGTGCCAGCAGCACGAGACTAGCGGGAGAGCAGTACTTC. Translation: CASSTRLAGEQYF.

This chain joins TRBV19 and TRBJ2-7, with 9 bases matching TRBD1. Germline CDR1 LNHDA, CDR2 SQIVND (reference sequence). This CDR3 comprises 14 residues. V lost 5 bases, J lost 5 bases, and 7 bases stayed unmatched. The CDR3 coding sequence is TGTGCCAGTAGTCTGGGACAGGGTCCCGACGAGCAGTACTTC. As protein: CASSLGQGPDEQYF.

The CDR3 DNA reads as TGTGCCAGCAGCTTAACAAGCGGGACCCTCTTCGGAATATTGCATTTT. Translating gives CASSLTSGTLFGILHF. The chain couples TRBV7-3 to TRBJ1-5, with D perhaps matching TRBD1 (5 bases). Germline loops: CDR1 SGHTA, CDR2 FQGTGA. This CDR3 contains 16 residues. The V and J ends lost 0 bases and 15 bases respectively, with 24 bases between them.

This clone was recorded a few times. This chain links TRBV2 with TRBJ2-1; 8 bases align to TRBD1. With 5 bases clipped from V and 4 bases from J, the junction kept 10 bases outside the gene matches. This CDR3 has 16 amino acids. Germline V lookup: CDR1 SNHLY, CDR2 FYNNEI. The DNA of the CDR3 is TGTGCCAGCAGTCTTTTGGAGACAGGGGAGTACAATGAGCAGTTCTTC. Translating it yields CASSLLETGEYNEQFF.

V gene TRBV30 combines with J gene TRBJ2-4, with TRBD1 matching over 11 bases. Germline V CDR1 and CDR2: GTSNPN, SVGIG (reference sequence). This CDR3 is built from 18 residues. The junction had 9 bases not matched to a gene; V was cut back by 2 bases and J by 0 bases. The DNA of the CDR3 is TGTGCCTGGAGTCCCAAGGACAGGGGGCTCCTAGCCAAAAACATTCAGTACTTC. It is translated as CAWSPKDRGLLAKNIQYF.

The chain joins TRBV27 to TRBJ1-3; D unresolved. The germline V gene encodes CDR1 MNHEY and CDR2 SMNVEV (reference sequence). The CDR3 is made up of 13 amino acids. The V gene lost 3 bases and the J gene lost 4 bases, with 7 bases spanning the gap. CDR3 bases: TGTGCCAGCAGTTTGGGGAGGGGAAACACCATATATTTT. It is translated as CASSLGRGNTIYF.

The chain recombines TRBV11-2 with TRBJ1-6; no definite D call. The CDR3 is 15 residues long. Germline V lookup: CDR1 SGHAT, CDR2 FQNNGV. V gave up 0 bases and J gave up 8 bases, with 11 bases separating them. CDR3 residues: CASSLESELYSPLHF. In DNA, the CDR3 is TGTGCCAGCAGCTTAGAGTCTGAACTTTATTCACCCCTCCACTTT. The whole variable domain, remainder taken from reference TRBV11-2 and TRBJ1-6, is EAGVAQSPRYKIIEKRQSVAFWCNPISGHATLYWYQQILGQGPKLLIQFQNNGVVDDSQLPKDRFSAERLKGVDSTLKIQPAKLEDSAVYLCASSLESELYSPLHFGNGTRLTVT.

V gene TRBV7-2 combines with J gene TRBJ2-3; no clear D. This CDR3 spans 16 amino acids. In germline, CDR1 is SGHTA, CDR2 FQGNSA. V was shortened by 1 base and J by 1 base, with 12 bases between the two germline ends. The CDR3 DNA sequence: TGTGCCAGCAGCTTAGATCTATTTATTGGCACAGATACGCAGTATTTT. Encoded protein: CASSLDLFIGTDTQYF.

The chain uses TRBV7-2 and TRBJ1-2; D possibly corresponds to TRBD1 (6 bases). Germline values: CDR1 SGHTA, CDR2 FQGNSA. The CDR3 extends over 17 amino acids. The ends were cut back, 5 bases at V and 7 bases at J, with 26 bases in the middle. The CDR3 region is CASSLQTYREFSSGYTF. CDR3 coding DNA: TGTGCCAGCAGCCTACAAACTTACAGGGAGTTTTCCTCTGGCTACACCTTC.

This chain connects TRBV7-8 to TRBJ2-7; 10 bases fit TRBD1. This CDR3 contains 15 residues. Germline trimming cut 5 bases from V and 2 bases from J; bases unmatched to any gene: 6. CDR1 and CDR2 from the germline V gene are SGHVS and FQNEAQ. CDR3 loop: CASSPRTGGTYEQYF. The CDR3 DNA sequence: TGTGCCAGCAGCCCCCGGACAGGGGGGACCTACGAGCAGTACTTC.